This T cell receptor beta chain was captured by sequencing in a study of CD8+CD57+ T cells in acquired aplastic anemia. Profiling of TCR beta VDJ combinations and CDR3 sequences used genomic DNA as template. TCRdb passed the reads through MiXCR, listing each CDR3 protein once. The table records a few hundred thousand distinct CDR3 sequences, almost 50% of them present only once. Sequencing involved patients with CD8+CD57+ cell expansion previously shown by flow cytometry. The V and J ends lost 0 bases and 0 bases respectively, with 6 bases between them. Germline CDR1 reads ENHRY; CDR2 reads SYGVKD. The CDR3 covers 16 residues.

The sequencing input was sorted CD4+, CD8+, or CD8+CD57+ T cells (not recorded which) from PBMCs. The chain combines TRBV10-3 with TRBJ1-6; no reliable D call. The receptor comes from a human donor with aplastic anemia. In nucleotides, the CDR3 is TGTGCCATCAGTGAGTCTCGGAGCTCCTATAATTCACCCCTCCACTTT. It translates to CAISESRSSYNSPLHF.